This T cell receptor beta chain was sequenced in a study of T cell responses to AZD1222 COVID-19 vaccine. Concerning this clone: Antigen specificity is unknown.

The data were produced by immunoSEQ multiplex PCR, yet TCRdb's version contains in-frame clones alone and is incomplete. Here the sample spans 150,000 or so clones, roughly nine tenths being singletons. Notes on the study in general: Dominant CD4 TCR responses targeted spike regions 160-218 and 743-854. Reportedly, close to half of spike-specific TCRs are directed against unmutated variant regions. Donor demographics were predominantly white British with a female majority; clonal diversity may be underestimated.

With 0 bases clipped from V and 9 bases from J, the junction kept 5 bases outside the gene matches. The germline V gene has CDR1 SGHDT and CDR2 YYEEEE. CDR3 length: 15 residues. This receptor was taken from an adult in good health. The rearrangement joins TRBV5-6 to TRBJ2-1; 11 positions match TRBD2. The sample here was peripheral blood, taken on day 0 of AZD1222 vaccination. The DNA for the CDR3 is TGTGCCAGCAGCTTGGTAGCGGGAGGGCATGGTGAGCAGTTCTTC. This codes for CASSLVAGGHGEQFF.